This T cell receptor beta chain was recovered during a study of Graves' ophthalmopathy and Graves' hyperthyroidism. CDR3 length: 13 residues. V lost 4 bases and J lost 3, with 10 bases in between. Germline V gene lookup returns CDR1 KGHSY and CDR2 FQNENV. This clonotype was seen a few times. Its antigen is unknown. The authors amplified TCR beta CDR3 regions from RNA transcripts. An opening RT-PCR round employed HTBI primers and preceded a second-round multiplex PCR. TCRdb re-called the multiplex PCR reads with MiXCR, one entry per CDR3 protein. Among about 740,000 distinct CDR3 sequences listed, roughly 40% were seen once. The study's findings and limits: Classification of ophthalmopathy versus stable hyperthyroidism by a 13-signature model yielded around 90% sensitivity and around 77% specificity.

The sample was peripheral blood. The TCR was taken from an adult man with Graves' ophthalmopathy. The chain carries TRBV16 and TRBJ2-7; D unresolved. The CDR3 sequence is CASSPTLGYEQYF. The CDR3 DNA sequence: TGTGCCAGCAGCCCCACCCTGGGCTACGAGCAGTACTTC.